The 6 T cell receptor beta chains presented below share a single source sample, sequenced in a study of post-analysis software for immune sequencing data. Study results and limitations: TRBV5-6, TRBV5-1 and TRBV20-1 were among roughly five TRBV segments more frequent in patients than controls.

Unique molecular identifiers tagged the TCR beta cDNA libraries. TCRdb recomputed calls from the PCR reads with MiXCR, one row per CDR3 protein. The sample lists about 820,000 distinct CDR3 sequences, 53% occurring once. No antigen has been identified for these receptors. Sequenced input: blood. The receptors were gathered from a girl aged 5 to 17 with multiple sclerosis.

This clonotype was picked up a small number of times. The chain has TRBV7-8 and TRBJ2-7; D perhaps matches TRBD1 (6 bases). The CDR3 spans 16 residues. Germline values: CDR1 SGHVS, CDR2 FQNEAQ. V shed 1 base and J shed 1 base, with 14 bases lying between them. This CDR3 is CASSLVRTASSYEQYF. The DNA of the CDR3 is TGTGCCAGCAGCTTAGTGCGGACAGCCTCTTCCTACGAGCAGTACTTC.

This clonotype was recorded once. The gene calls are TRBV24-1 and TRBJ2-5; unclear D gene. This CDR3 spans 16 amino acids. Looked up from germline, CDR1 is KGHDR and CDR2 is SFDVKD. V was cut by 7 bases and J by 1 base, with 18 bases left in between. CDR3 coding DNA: TGTGCCACCAGCGGCCCAGGCCAAGAATCCCAAGAGACCCAGTACTTC. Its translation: CATSGPGQESQETQYF.

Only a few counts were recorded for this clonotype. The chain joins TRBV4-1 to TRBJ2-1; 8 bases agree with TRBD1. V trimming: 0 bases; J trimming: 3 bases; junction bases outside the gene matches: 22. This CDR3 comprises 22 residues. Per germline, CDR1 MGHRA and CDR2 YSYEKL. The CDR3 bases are TGCGCCAGCAGCCAAGATACCCACGTGGGACAGGTCTTCATCCCTAGCTACAATGAGCAGTTCTTC. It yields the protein CASSQDTHVGQVFIPSYNEQFF.

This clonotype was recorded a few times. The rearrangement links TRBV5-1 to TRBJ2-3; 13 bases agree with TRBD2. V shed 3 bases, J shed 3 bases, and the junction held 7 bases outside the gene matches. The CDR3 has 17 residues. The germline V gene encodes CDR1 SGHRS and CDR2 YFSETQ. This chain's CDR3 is CASSYWTSGSRTDTQYF. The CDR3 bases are TGCGCCAGCAGCTACTGGACTAGCGGGAGTCGGACAGATACGCAGTATTTT.

This CDR3 is CASTDLSGRSYNEQFF. CDR3 bases: TGTGCCAGCACCGACCTTTCAGGAAGGTCCTACAATGAGCAGTTCTTC. The rearrangement uses TRBV7-2 and TRBJ2-1, with D unclear. V lost 7 bases and J 1 base, leaving 17 bases between the germline ends. The length of the CDR3 is 16 residues. Germline CDR1 reads SGHTA; CDR2 reads FQGNSA.

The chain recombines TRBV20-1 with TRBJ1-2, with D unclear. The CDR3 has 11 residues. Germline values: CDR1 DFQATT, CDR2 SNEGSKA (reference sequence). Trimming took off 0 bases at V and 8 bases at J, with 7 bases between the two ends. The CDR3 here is CSARDPRGYTF. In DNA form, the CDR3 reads TGCAGTGCTAGAGATCCTCGGGGCTACACCTTC.